The sample holds many counts of the clone carrying this T cell receptor beta chain. Antigen unknown. V lost 4 bases, J lost 7 bases, and 17 bases lay in between. Germline-derived CDR1 and CDR2 are SGHRS and YFSETQ. CDR3 length: 14 residues. These data come from a study of CD8 T cells in ankylosing spondylitis. TCRdb recomputed calls from the 5' RACE reads with MiXCR, one row per CDR3 protein. The sample shows about 340,000 distinct CDR3 sequences, roughly 14% of them seen only once. Whole-study results and caveats: There was a TCR beta motif, made of eight highly homologous variants, that appeared characteristic of ankylosing spondylitis blood.

The genes are TRBV5-1 and TRBJ2-5; D unclear. Sequenced input: blood, either unsorted or a sorted T cell fraction (not recorded which). The source of this sequence is a male donor with ankylosing spondylitis or in good health (not recorded which). CDR3 loop: CASSKDPSSGTQYF. The CDR3 DNA reads TGCGCCAGCAGCAAGGACCCTTCCTCCGGGACCCAGTACTTC.